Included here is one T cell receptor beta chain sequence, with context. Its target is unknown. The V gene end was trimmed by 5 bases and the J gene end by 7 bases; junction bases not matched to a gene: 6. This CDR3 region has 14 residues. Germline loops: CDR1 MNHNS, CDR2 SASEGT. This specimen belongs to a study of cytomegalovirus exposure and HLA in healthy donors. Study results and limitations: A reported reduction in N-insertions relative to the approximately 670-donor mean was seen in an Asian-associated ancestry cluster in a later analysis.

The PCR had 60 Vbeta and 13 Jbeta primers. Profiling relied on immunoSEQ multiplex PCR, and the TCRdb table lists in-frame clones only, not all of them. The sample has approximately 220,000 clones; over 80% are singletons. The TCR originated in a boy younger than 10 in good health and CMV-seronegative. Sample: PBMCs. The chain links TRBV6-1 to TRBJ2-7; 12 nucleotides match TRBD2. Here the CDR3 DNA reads TGTGCCAGCAGTCTAGCGGGAGGGCCGGAGGAGCAGTACTTC. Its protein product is CASSLAGGPEEQYF.